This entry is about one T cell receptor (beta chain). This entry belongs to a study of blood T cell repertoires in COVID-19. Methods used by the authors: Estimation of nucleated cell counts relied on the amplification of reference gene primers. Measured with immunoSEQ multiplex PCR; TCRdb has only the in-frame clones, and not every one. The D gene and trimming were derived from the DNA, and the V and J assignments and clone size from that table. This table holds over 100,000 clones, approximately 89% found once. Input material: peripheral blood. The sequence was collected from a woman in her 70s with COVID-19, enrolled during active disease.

The CDR3: CAWRIGGQGSYGYTF. The DNA of the CDR3 is TGTGCCTGGAGGATAGGGGGACAGGGGTCCTATGGCTACACCTTC. The chain is built from TRBV30 and TRBJ1-2, with 10 bases matching TRBD1. CDR1 and CDR2 from the germline V gene are GTSNPN and SVGIG (reference sequence). V trimming: 3 bases; J trimming: 4 bases; junction bases outside the gene matches: 8. CDR3 length equals 15 residues.